These T cell receptor beta chains were read from a single sample in a study of early T cells in non-severe SARS-CoV-2 infection. TCRdb re-called the 5' RACE reads through MiXCR, storing one row per CDR3 protein. The sample records about 66,000 distinct CDR3 sequences, approximately 9.1% being singletons. The sample taken for sequencing was whole blood. Receptor source: an adult who was a healthcare worker with PCR-confirmed SARS-CoV-2 infection or an uninfected control (not recorded which). Each CDR3 is given with its conserved first and last residue. Fields, in order: V gene, J gene, D gene, clone size, CDR3 protein, CDR3 DNA. D genes are given only for firm matches. Expanded clones get a size class; other rows say once, few or many, or leave the size out.

>TRBV29-1|TRBJ1-1|TRBD1|many
CSVGGQGAGNTEAFF
TGCAGCGTTGGAGGGCAGGGGGCCGGAAACACTGAAGCTTTCTTT
>TRBV11-2|TRBJ2-4|TRBD1|many
CASTDRAVNIQYF
TGTGCCAGCACCGACAGGGCCGTTAACATTCAGTACTTC
>TRBV28|TRBJ2-7|TRBD2|NA
CASRPSGSYEQYF
TGTGCCAGCAGACCTAGCGGGAGTTACGAGCAGTACTTC
>TRBV2|TRBJ2-3|TRBD1|few
CASSDRTGIDTDTQYF
TGTGCCAGCAGTGACCGGACAGGGATTGACACAGATACGCAGTATTTT
>TRBV7-2|TRBJ2-2|NA|NA
CASSFGRPGELFF
TGTGCCAGCAGCTTTGGCAGACCCGGGGAGCTGTTTTTT
>TRBV20-1|TRBJ2-1|NA|many
CSARGVQGNVYNEQFF
TGCAGTGCTAGGGGAGTTCAGGGGAATGTGTACAATGAGCAGTTCTTC
>TRBV6-6|TRBJ2-1|NA|NA
CASAPPQGGDEQFF
TGTGCCAGCGCTCCCCCCCAGGGGGGCGATGAGCAGTTCTTC
>TRBV1|TRBJ2-5|NA|NA
CTSSTVWGRPMETQYF
TGCACCAGCAGCACCGTCTGGGGGAGGCCAATGGAGACCCAGTACTTC
>TRBV18|TRBJ2-1|NA|NA
CASSPSVGGGRDEQFF
TGTGCCAGCTCACCGAGTGTAGGGGGAGGACGGGATGAGCAGTTCTTC
>TRBV7-3|TRBJ2-5|NA|NA
CASSPGHQETQYF
TGTGCCAGCAGCCCCGGACACCAAGAGACCCAGTACTTC
>TRBV7-2|TRBJ1-1|NA|NA
CASSFNWADTEAFF
TGTGCCAGCAGCTTCAACTGGGCGGACACTGAAGCTTTCTTT
>TRBV29-1|TRBJ2-5|NA|medium-sized
CSGQTAQETQYF
TGCAGCGGACAGACAGCACAAGAGACCCAGTACTTC
>TRBV10-3|TRBJ1-2|TRBD1|few
CAISADRECYTF
TGTGCCATCAGTGCCGACAGGGAGTGCTACACCTTC
>TRBV20-1|TRBJ1-3|NA|NA
CSARDRRRGSGNTIYF
TGCAGTGCTAGAGATCGCCGCCGGGGCTCTGGAAACACCATATATTTT
>TRBV18|TRBJ2-3|NA|many
CASSSYQGGQDTQYF
TGTGCCAGCTCAAGCTACCAGGGGGGTCAGGATACGCAGTATTTT
>TRBV7-9|TRBJ2-1|NA|many
CASSLVGSFYNEQFF
TGTGCCAGCAGCTTAGTAGGGAGCTTTTACAATGAGCAGTTCTTC
>TRBV11-2|TRBJ2-2|NA|many
CASSLVAGGNTGELFF
TGTGCCAGCAGCTTAGTAGCAGGCGGGAACACCGGGGAGCTGTTTTTT
>TRBV20-1|TRBJ2-3|NA|few
CSASNWPQGTDTQYF
TGCAGTGCTAGCAATTGGCCCCAGGGCACAGATACGCAGTATTTT
>TRBV6-6|TRBJ1-1|NA|few
CASSYAGLDTEAFF
TGTGCCAGCAGTTACGCCGGGCTAGACACTGAAGCTTTCTTT
>TRBV5-6|TRBJ2-7|NA|many
CASSSLLLRNTYEQYF
TGTGCCAGCAGTTCACTCCTGTTGCGCAATACCTACGAGCAGTACTTC
>TRBV11-2|TRBJ2-5|NA|NA
CASSSVAGQGPLETQYF
TGTGCCAGCAGCTCTGTTGCGGGGCAAGGGCCATTGGAGACCCAGTACTTC
>TRBV28|TRBJ2-3|TRBD2|NA
CASSRGLAENTDTQYF
TGTGCCAGCAGTAGGGGACTAGCGGAGAACACAGATACGCAGTATTTT
>TRBV19|TRBJ1-2|TRBD1|NA
CASSQSGTGGRVNYGYTF
TGTGCCAGTAGCCAATCCGGGACAGGGGGCCGAGTGAACTATGGCTACACCTTC
>TRBV25-1|TRBJ2-3|NA|few
CASSPRGTDTQYF
TGTGCCAGCAGCCCCCGGGGCACAGATACGCAGTATTTT
>TRBV13|TRBJ1-2|TRBD1|few
CASSLDAGQGDYGYTF
TGTGCCAGCAGCTTAGACGCGGGACAGGGGGACTATGGCTACACCTTC
>TRBV6-6|TRBJ2-3|TRBD2|NA
CASSGSGSGNTQYF
TGTGCCAGCAGTGGTAGCGGGAGCGGAAATACGCAGTATTTT
>TRBV20-1|TRBJ1-5|TRBD1|NA
CSARRTGRGNQPQHF
TGCAGTGCTAGGAGGACAGGAAGGGGCAATCAGCCCCAGCATTTT
>TRBV11-2|TRBJ1-4|TRBD1|NA
CASSVDRGPNEKLFF
TGTGCCAGCAGCGTCGACAGGGGGCCCAATGAAAAACTGTTTTTT
>TRBV20-1|TRBJ2-7|TRBD1|NA
CSAPDRAYEQYF
TGCAGTGCTCCGGACAGGGCGTACGAGCAGTACTTC
>TRBV7-6|TRBJ2-3|TRBD2|NA
CASSSAGGAGSDTQYF
TGTGCCAGCAGCTCCGCCGGGGGAGCGGGGTCAGATACGCAGTATTTT
>TRBV6-5|TRBJ2-7|TRBD2|NA
CASMPAGDRWGQYF
TGTGCCAGCATGCCAGCGGGAGACCGGTGGGGGCAGTACTTC
>TRBV5-1|TRBJ2-7|TRBD2|NA
CASSLAELAGGPYEQYF
TGCGCCAGCAGCTTGGCCGAGCTAGCGGGAGGACCCTACGAGCAGTACTTC
>TRBV12-3/TRBV12-4|TRBJ2-1|NA|many
CAINLRTLVFNEQFF
TGTGCCATCAACCTCAGGACTCTTGTCTTCAATGAGCAGTTCTTC
>TRBV6-5|TRBJ2-1|TRBD2|NA
CASSSGGTSGRPYNEQFF
TGTGCCAGCAGTTCTGGGGGGACTAGCGGGAGACCCTACAATGAGCAGTTCTTC
>TRBV29-1|TRBJ2-1|TRBD2|NA
CIGTSGNEQFF
TGCATCGGGACTAGTGGGAATGAGCAGTTCTTC
>TRBV7-2|TRBJ2-7|NA|few
CASSFGTQLYEQYF
TGTGCCAGCAGCTTTGGAACACAACTCTACGAGCAGTACTTC
>TRBV19|TRBJ1-5|NA|many
CASSEQANNQPQHF
TGTGCCAGTAGTGAGCAGGCGAACAATCAGCCCCAGCATTTT
>TRBV3-1|TRBJ2-7|NA|NA
CASSQGLSTYEQYF
TGTGCCAGCAGCCAAGGACTTTCCACCTACGAGCAGTACTTC
>TRBV7-9|TRBJ2-7|NA|few
CASSLNAGGGYEQYF
TGTGCCAGCAGCTTAAATGCAGGGGGAGGCTACGAGCAGTACTTC
>TRBV11-3|TRBJ2-2|TRBD2|NA
CASSSGRLAELFF
TGTGCCAGCAGCTCCGGACGACTAGCGGAGCTGTTTTTT
>TRBV6-2/TRBV6-3|TRBJ1-2|NA|NA
CASTGIGRYGYTF
TGTGCCAGCACGGGGATAGGACGATATGGCTACACCTTC